A selection of T cell receptor beta chains follows, all from one sample in a study of beta chain features in type 1 diabetes. The protocol was immunoSEQ multiplex PCR, while the TCRdb copy is restricted to in-frame clones and leaves out a portion. The sample includes about 130,000 clones, 7% to 10% of them seen just once. Sample: central memory CD4+ T cells from blood. Receptor source: a man younger than 35 in good health. CDR3s include the opening cysteine and the closing phenylalanine or tryptophan. The order of the fields is clone size, D gene, V gene, J gene, CDR3 DNA, CDR3 protein. The D gene is left open where the match is weak. A row's size may be missing; if present it is once, few, many or a size class.

-	-	TRBV6-5	TRBJ2-5	TGTGCCAGCAGTGCCCCAGGGTCGGGGACCCAGTACTTC	CASSAPGSGTQYF
few	TRBD1	TRBV2	TRBJ2-7	TGTGCCAGCAGTGGGGCACAGGGGGCCTACGAGCAGTACTTC	CASSGAQGAYEQYF
-	TRBD1	TRBV28	TRBJ1-5	TGTGCCAGCATAGGGGGCGCGATGGGTCAGCCCCAGCATTTT	CASIGGAMGQPQHF
-	-	TRBV4-1	TRBJ1-2	TGCGCCAGCAGCCAAGATCCTCGGGGGAGCGACTATGGCTACACCTTC	CASSQDPRGSDYGYTF
few	TRBD1	TRBV7-9	TRBJ1-4	TGTGCCAGCAGCTCACCGGGACAGGGGCATGAAAAACTGTTTTTT	CASSSPGQGHEKLFF
few	TRBD2	TRBV10-3	TRBJ2-6	TGTGCCATCAGTCAGGGACTAGCGGGGGGGGGCTCTGGGGCCAACGTCCTGACTTTC	CAISQGLAGGGSGANVLTF
-	-	TRBV6-5	TRBJ1-2	TGTGCCAGCAGTTACTCTGCGGGGTTCTCGGGCTACACCTTC	CASSYSAGFSGYTF
few	TRBD2	TRBV4-2	TRBJ2-3	TGTGCCAGCAGCCAAGATCCCTCCGGGGGGAGCACAGATACGCAGTATTTT	CASSQDPSGGSTDTQYF
-	TRBD1	TRBV5-6	TRBJ2-7	TGTGCCAGCAGCTTGATGTGGACAGGGGACGACGAGCAGTACTTC	CASSLMWTGDDEQYF
-	-	TRBV7-9	TRBJ1-3	TGTGCCAGCCACCACGGATCTACTAGCTCTGGAAACACCATATATTTT	CASHHGSTSSGNTIYF
few	TRBD1	TRBV4-2	TRBJ1-2	TGTGCCAGCAGCCAAGACTTCGGACAGGACTATGGCTACACCTTC	CASSQDFGQDYGYTF
-	TRBD1	TRBV5-5	TRBJ2-7	TGTGCCAGCAGTTGGACAGGGGGCGAGTACGAGCAGTACTTC	CASSWTGGEYEQYF
few	-	TRBV10-3	TRBJ2-5	TGTGCCATCAGTGACCCAAGGGGGGGTGGGGAGACCCAGTACTTC	CAISDPRGGGETQYF
-	TRBD1	TRBV9	TRBJ2-3	TGTGCCAGCAGCGCCGACAGGGTCCTTAGCACAGATACGCAGTATTTT	CASSADRVLSTDTQYF
few	-	TRBV11-2	TRBJ2-1	TGTGCCAGCAGCTTACAGGGGTCAAATTACAATGAGCAGTTCTTC	CASSLQGSNYNEQFF
-	TRBD1	TRBV5-1	TRBJ2-2	TGCGCCAGCAGCCCGGGACAGGGGATCACCGGGGAGCTGTTTTTT	CASSPGQGITGELFF
-	TRBD2	TRBV28	TRBJ2-3	TGTGCCAGCAGTCTAGCGGGGGGGAGAGATACGCAGTATTTT	CASSLAGGRDTQYF
-	-	TRBV5-6	TRBJ1-2	TGTGCCACCCAACGGGGGGCCGATGGCTACACCTTC	CATQRGADGYTF
-	-	TRBV19	TRBJ2-5	TGTGCCAGTAGTGAACAGGGTGGAGAGACCCAGTACTTC	CASSEQGGETQYF
few	TRBD1	TRBV6-5	TRBJ2-1	TGTGCCAGCAGTCCCCGGGACAGGGGGTACAATGAGCAGTTCTTC	CASSPRDRGYNEQFF
few	-	TRBV21-1	TRBJ2-1	TGTGCCAGCAGCAACCGGGGGGGCCACTCCGGGAACAATGAGCAGTTCTTC	CASSNRGGHSGNNEQFF
few	TRBD1	TRBV15	TRBJ2-7	TGTGCCACCAGCAGAGATACCCAGGGGGCGGCGTACGAGCAGTACTTC	CATSRDTQGAAYEQYF
-	TRBD1	TRBV27	TRBJ2-7	TGTGCCAGCAGTTCCCCCCGGGACAGGGGGCGTTACGAGCAGTACTTC	CASSSPRDRGRYEQYF
few	-	TRBV11-3	TRBJ2-1	TGTGCCAGCAGCTTAAGTTCGGGGGAGTTGTTCTTC	CASSLSSGELFF
few	-	TRBV30	TRBJ2-3	TGTGCCTGGAGTCACGGGACAGATACGCAGTATTTT	CAWSHGTDTQYF
few	TRBD1	TRBV19	TRBJ1-2	TGTGCCAGTAGTACCTTGGACAGGAACTATGGCTACACCTTC	CASSTLDRNYGYTF
few	TRBD2	TRBV30	TRBJ2-3	TGTGCCTGGAGCGCTGGGACTAGAGCTACGCAGTATTTT	CAWSAGTRATQYF
-	TRBD1	TRBV2	TRBJ1-5	TGTGCCAGCAGCGGACAGGGACAGATCAATCAGCCCCAGCATTTT	CASSGQGQINQPQHF
-	TRBD1	TRBV5-1	TRBJ1-2	TGCGCCAGCAATACCGGACAGGGCGCTAACTATGGCTACACCTTC	CASNTGQGANYGYTF
few	TRBD2	TRBV18	TRBJ2-1	TGTGCCAGCTCACCGAACCCTAGCGGGGTTAACAATGAGCAGTTCTTC	CASSPNPSGVNNEQFF
-	-	TRBV7-2	TRBJ2-1	TGTGCCAGCAGCTTAGCCAGGGTTGGTAATGAGCAGTTCTTC	CASSLARVGNEQFF
-	TRBD2	TRBV9	TRBJ2-3	TGTGCCAGCAGTTTTCAGAGCGGACTAGCGGGGGCCCGAGGGGATACGCAGTATTTT	CASSFQSGLAGARGDTQYF
few	-	TRBV21-1	TRBJ1-3	TGTGCCAGCAGTTACAGTGAGGGCCCCGTCTCTGGAAACACCATATATTTT	CASSYSEGPVSGNTIYF
few	-	TRBV4-2	TRBJ1-5	TGTGCCAGCAGCCAAGATCGCGGGAATCAGCCCCAGCATTTT	CASSQDRGNQPQHF
few	TRBD1	TRBV19	TRBJ1-2	TGTGCCAGTAGTCTCCGGGACAGTCGGAGCTATGGCTACACCTTC	CASSLRDSRSYGYTF
few	-	TRBV9	TRBJ1-1	TGTGCCAGCAGCCCCCTAGCGGGGAGAACTGAAGCTTTCTTT	CASSPLAGRTEAFF
few	-	TRBV9	TRBJ1-2	TGTGCCAGCAGCCCTCGGCTAGGGCGGGAGGAAGGCTACACCTTC	CASSPRLGREEGYTF
-	-	TRBV5-1	TRBJ2-1	TGCGCCAGCAGCTTGGCACAGGGTGTTGATGAGCAGTTCTTC	CASSLAQGVDEQFF
few	TRBD1	TRBV10-3	TRBJ2-7	TGTGCCATCACTAATACAGACAGGGACAGCTCCTACGAGCAGTACTTC	CAITNTDRDSSYEQYF
few	-	TRBV5-6	TRBJ1-5	TGTGCCAGCAGCTTGGGCTTACAGGGACCAAATCAGCCCCAGCATTTT	CASSLGLQGPNQPQHF
-	TRBD2	TRBV6-1	TRBJ2-1	TGTGCCAGCAATGCGGCGGGGGGGCACAGTGAGCAGTTCTTC	CASNAAGGHSEQFF
-	-	TRBV5-1	TRBJ2-6	TGCGCCAGCAGCTTAAGACAAAGCTCTGGGGCCAACGTCCTGACTTTC	CASSLRQSSGANVLTF